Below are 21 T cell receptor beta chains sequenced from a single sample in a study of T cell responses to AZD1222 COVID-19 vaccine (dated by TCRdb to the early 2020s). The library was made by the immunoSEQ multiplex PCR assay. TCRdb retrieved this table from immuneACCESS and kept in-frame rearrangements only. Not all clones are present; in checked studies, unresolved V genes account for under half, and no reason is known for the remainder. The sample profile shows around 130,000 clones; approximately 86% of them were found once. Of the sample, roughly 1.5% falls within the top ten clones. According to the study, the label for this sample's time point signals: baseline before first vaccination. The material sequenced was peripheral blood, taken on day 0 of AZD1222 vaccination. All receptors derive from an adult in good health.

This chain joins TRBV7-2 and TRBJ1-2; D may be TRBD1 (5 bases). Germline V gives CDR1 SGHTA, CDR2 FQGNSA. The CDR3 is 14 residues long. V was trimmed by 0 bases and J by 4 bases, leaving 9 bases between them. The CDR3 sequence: CASSLAAGGYGYTF. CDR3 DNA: TGTGCCAGCAGCTTAGCCGCCGGGGGCTATGGCTACACCTTC.

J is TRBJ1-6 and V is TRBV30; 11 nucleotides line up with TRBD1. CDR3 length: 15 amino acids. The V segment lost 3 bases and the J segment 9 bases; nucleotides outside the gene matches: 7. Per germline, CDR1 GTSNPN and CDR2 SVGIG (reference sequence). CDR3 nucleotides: TGTGCCTGGAGCAGACCGGGACAGGGGGGTTCACCCCTCCACTTT. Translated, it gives CAWSRPGQGGSPLHF.

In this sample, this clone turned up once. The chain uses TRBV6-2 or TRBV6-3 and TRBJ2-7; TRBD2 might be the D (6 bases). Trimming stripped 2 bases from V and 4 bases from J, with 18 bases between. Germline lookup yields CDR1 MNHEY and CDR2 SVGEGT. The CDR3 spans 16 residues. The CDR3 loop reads CASSYGDSSLGYEQYF. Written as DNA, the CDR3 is TGTGCCAGCAGTTACGGGGACTCCTCCCTGGGGTACGAGCAGTACTTC.

The CDR3 loop is CASSLGGAARSYGYTF. CDR3 coding DNA: TGCGCCAGCAGCTTGGGAGGGGCAGCTAGATCCTATGGCTACACCTTC. V and J are TRBV5-1 and TRBJ1-2; weak D call: TRBD1 (5 bases). Germline-derived CDR1 and CDR2 are SGHRS and YFSETQ. V dropped 0 bases and J dropped 4 bases, with 16 bases sitting between them. The CDR3 has 16 amino acids.

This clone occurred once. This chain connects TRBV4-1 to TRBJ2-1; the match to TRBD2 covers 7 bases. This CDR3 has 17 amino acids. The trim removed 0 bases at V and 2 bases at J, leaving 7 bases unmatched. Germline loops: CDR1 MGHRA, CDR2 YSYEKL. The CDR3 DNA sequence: TGCGCCAGCAGCCAAGAAGCAGGCAGCGGGACCTACAATGAGCAGTTCTTC. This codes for CASSQEAGSGTYNEQFF.

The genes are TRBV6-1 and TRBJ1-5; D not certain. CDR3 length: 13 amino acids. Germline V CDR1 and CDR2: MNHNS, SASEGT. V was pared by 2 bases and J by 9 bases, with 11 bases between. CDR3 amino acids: CASSESRTMPQHF. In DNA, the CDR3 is TGTGCCAGCAGTGAATCCAGGACGATGCCCCAGCATTTT.

CDR3 in amino acids: CASSLALGQSYEQYF. CDR3 bases: TGTGCCAGCAGCTTAGCGCTGGGTCAATCCTACGAGCAGTACTTC. The chain carries TRBV11-1 and TRBJ2-7; D is unresolved. Looked up from germline, CDR1 is SGHAT and CDR2 is FQDESV (reference sequence). V lost 0 bases to trimming and J lost 1 base, with 10 bases between them. This CDR3 contains 15 residues.

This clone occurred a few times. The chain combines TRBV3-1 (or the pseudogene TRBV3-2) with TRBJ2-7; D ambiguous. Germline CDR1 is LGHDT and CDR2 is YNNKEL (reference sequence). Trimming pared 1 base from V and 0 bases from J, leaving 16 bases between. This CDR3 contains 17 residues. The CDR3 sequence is CASSQALPTVLSYEQYF. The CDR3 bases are TGTGCCAGCAGCCAAGCTTTGCCGACCGTCCTCTCCTACGAGCAGTACTTC.

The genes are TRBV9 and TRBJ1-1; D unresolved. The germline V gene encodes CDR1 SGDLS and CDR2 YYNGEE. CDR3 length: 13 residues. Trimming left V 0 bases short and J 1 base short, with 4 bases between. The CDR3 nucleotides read TGTGCCAGCAGCGTAGCGTGGAACACTGAAGCTTTCTTT. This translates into CASSVAWNTEAFF.

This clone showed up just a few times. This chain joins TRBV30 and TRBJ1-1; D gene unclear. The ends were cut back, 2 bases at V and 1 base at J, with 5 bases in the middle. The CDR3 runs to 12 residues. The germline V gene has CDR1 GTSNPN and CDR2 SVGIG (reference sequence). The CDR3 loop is CAWSLRNTEAFF. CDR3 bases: TGTGCCTGGAGTCTGCGGAACACTGAAGCTTTCTTT.

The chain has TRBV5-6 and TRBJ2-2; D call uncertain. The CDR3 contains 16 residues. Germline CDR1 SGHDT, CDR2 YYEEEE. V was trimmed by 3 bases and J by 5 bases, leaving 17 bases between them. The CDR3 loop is CASSYPSAPRTGELFF. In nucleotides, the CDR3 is TGTGCCAGCAGCTACCCCTCGGCGCCACGGACCGGGGAGCTGTTTTTT.

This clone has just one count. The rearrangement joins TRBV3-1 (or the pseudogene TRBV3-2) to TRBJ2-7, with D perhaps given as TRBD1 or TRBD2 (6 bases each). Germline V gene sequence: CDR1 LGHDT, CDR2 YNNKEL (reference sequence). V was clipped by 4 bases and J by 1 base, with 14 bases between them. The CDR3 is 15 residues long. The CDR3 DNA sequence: TGTGCCAGCAGCCCCGGGGGCTCGACATCCTACGAGCAGTACTTC. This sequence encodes CASSPGGSTSYEQYF.

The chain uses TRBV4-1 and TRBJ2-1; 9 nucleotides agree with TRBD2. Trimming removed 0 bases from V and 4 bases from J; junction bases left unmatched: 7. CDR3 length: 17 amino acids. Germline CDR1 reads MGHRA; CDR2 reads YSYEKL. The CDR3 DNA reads TGCGCCAGCAGCCAAGAAGGGGCTAGCGGGGAATACAATGAGCAGTTCTTC. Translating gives CASSQEGASGEYNEQFF.

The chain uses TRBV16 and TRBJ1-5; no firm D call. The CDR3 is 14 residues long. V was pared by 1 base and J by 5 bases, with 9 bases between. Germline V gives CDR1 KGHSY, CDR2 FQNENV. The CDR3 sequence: CASSQFTDDQPQHF. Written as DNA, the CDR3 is TGTGCCAGCAGCCAATTCACAGACGATCAGCCCCAGCATTTT.

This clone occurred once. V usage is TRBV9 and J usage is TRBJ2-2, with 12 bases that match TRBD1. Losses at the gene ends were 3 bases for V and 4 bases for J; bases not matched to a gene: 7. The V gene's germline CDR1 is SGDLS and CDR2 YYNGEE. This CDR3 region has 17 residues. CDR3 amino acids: CASSAWDRGQSTGELFF. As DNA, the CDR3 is TGTGCCAGCAGCGCTTGGGACAGGGGGCAGAGCACCGGGGAGCTGTTTTTT.

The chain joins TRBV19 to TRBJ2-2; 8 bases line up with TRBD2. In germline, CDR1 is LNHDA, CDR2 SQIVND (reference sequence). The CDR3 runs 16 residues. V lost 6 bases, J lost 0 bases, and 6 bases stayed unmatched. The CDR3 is CASSRASGPNTGELFF. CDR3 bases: TGTGCCAGTAGCCGAGCTAGCGGGCCGAACACCGGGGAGCTGTTTTTT. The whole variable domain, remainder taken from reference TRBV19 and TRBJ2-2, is DGGITQSPKYLFRKEGQNVTLSCEQNLNHDAMYWYRQDPGQGLRLIYYSQIVNDFQKGDIAEGYSVSREKKESFPLTVTSAQKNPTAFYLCASSRASGPNTGELFFGEGSRLTVL.

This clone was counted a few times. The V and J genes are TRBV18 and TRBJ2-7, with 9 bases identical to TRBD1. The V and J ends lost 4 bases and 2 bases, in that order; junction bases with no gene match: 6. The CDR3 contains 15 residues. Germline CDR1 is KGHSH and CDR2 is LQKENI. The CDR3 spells CASSRGQGGPYEQYF. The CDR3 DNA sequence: TGTGCCAGCTCACGGGGACAGGGAGGTCCCTACGAGCAGTACTTC.

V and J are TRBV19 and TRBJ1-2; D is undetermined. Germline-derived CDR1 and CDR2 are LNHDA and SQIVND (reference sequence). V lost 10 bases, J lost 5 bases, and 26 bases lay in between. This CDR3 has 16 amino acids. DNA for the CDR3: TGTGCCACGCACAGAGTAGCTCTGGACGGACGATATGGCTACACCTTC. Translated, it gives CATHRVALDGRYGYTF.

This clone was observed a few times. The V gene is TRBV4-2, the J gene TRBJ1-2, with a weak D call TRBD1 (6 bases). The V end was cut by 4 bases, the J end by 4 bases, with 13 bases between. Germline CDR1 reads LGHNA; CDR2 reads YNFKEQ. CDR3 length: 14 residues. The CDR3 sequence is CASSPGQGIYGYTF. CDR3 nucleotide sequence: TGTGCCAGCAGCCCCGGGCAGGGGATCTATGGCTACACCTTC.

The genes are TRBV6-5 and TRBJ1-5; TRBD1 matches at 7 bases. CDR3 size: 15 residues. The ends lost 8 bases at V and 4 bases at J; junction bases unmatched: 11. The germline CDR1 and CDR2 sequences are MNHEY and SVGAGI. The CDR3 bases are TGTGCCAGCTTCCCCCGGACAGGTCCAAATCAGCCCCAGCATTTT. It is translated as CASFPRTGPNQPQHF.

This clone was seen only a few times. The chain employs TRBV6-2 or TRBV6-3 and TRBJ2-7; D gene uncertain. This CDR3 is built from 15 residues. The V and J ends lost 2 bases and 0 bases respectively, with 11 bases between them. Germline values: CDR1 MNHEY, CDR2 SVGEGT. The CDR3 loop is CASSYASIGSYEQYF. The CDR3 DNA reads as TGTGCCAGCAGTTACGCATCCATAGGCTCCTACGAGCAGTACTTC.